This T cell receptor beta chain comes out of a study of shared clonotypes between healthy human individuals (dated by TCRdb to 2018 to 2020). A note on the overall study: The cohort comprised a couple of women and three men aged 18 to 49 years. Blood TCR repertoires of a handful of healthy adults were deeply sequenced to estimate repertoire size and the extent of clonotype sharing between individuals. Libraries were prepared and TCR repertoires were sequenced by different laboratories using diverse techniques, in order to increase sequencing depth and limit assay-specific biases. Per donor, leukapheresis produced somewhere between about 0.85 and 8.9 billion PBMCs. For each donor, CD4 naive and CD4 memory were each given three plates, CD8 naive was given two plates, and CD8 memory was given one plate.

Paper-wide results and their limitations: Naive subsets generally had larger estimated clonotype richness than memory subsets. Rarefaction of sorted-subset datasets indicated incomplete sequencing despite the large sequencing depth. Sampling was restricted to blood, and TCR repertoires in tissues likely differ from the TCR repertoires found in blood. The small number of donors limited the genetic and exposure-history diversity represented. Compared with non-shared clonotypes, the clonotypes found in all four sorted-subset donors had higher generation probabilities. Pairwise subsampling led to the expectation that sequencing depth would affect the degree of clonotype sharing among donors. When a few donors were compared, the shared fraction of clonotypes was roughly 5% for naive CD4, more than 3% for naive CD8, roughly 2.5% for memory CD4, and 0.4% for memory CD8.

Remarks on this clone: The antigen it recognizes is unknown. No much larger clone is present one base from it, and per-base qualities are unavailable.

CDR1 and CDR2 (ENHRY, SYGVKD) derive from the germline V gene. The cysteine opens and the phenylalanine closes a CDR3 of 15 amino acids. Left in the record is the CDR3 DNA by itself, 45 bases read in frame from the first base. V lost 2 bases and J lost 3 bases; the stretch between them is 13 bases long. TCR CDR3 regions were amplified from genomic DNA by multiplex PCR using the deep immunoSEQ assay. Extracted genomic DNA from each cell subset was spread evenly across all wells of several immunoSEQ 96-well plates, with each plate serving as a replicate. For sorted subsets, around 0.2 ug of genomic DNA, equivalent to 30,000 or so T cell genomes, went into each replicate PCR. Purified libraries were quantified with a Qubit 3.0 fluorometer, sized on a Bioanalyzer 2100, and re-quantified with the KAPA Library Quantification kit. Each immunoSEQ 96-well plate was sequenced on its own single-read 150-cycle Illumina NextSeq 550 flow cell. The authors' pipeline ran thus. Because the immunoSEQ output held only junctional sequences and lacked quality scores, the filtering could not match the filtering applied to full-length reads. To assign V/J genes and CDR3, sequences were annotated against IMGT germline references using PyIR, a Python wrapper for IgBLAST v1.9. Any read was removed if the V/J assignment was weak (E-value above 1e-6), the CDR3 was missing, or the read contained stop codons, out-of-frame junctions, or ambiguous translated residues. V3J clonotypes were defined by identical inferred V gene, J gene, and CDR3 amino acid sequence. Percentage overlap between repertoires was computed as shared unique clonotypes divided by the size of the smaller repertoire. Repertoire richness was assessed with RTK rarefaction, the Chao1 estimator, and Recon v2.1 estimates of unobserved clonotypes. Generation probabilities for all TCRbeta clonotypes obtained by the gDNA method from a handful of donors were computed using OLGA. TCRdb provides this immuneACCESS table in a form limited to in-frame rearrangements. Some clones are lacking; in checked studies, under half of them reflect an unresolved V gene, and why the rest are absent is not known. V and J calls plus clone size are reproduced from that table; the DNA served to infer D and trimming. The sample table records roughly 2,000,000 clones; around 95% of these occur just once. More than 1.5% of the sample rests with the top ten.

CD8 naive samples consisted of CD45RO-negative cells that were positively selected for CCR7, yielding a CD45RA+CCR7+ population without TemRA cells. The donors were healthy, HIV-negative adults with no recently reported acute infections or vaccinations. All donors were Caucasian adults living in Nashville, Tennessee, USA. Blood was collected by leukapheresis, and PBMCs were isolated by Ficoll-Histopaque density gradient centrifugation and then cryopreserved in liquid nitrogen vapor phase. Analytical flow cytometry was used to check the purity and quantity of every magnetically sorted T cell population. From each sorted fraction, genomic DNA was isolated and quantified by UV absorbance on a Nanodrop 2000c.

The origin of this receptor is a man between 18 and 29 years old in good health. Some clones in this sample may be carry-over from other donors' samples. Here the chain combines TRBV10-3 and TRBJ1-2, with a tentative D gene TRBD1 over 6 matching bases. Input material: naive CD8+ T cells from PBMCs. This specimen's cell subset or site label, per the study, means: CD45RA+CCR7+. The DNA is TGTGCCATCAGTGAGCCGATGGGGGGCCACTATGGCTACACCTTC. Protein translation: CAISEPMGGHYGYTF.